This is a list of T cell receptor beta chains from one sample in a study of PD-1 blockade in classical Hodgkin lymphoma. The data were produced by immunoSEQ multiplex PCR, yet TCRdb's version contains in-frame clones alone and is incomplete. This table holds approximately 100,000 clones, approximately 90% found once. The source was peripheral blood mononuclear cells (PBMCs), collected before the second cycle of nivolumab. These receptors all stem from a human donor with classical Hodgkin lymphoma. CDR3s include the opening cysteine and the closing phenylalanine or tryptophan. Each record gives: V gene, J gene, D gene, clone size, CDR3 protein. A D gene is named only where the DNA matches it firmly. Clone size, where shown, is once, few, many, or a class for clones that have expanded.

V: TRBV7-9; J: TRBJ2-1; D: .; size: .; CDR3: CASSLAGPGTDNEQFF
V: TRBV5-1; J: TRBJ2-1; D: .; size: .; CDR3: CASSTDSSYNEQFF
V: TRBV5-1; J: TRBJ1-5; D: TRBD1; size: .; CDR3: CASSLTGGNQPQHF
V: TRBV5-8; J: TRBJ1-2; D: .; size: .; CDR3: CASSFGQPYGYTF
V: TRBV5-8; J: TRBJ1-1; D: .; size: .; CDR3: CASSFERNTEAFF
V: TRBV9; J: TRBJ2-2; D: TRBD1; size: once; CDR3: CASSAGTGASGELFF
V: TRBV5-1; J: TRBJ1-1; D: .; size: .; CDR3: CASTQIEQGRRDEAFF
V: TRBV7-8; J: TRBJ2-7; D: TRBD2; size: once; CDR3: CASSLELAGYEQYF
V: TRBV11-3; J: TRBJ2-2; D: .; size: .; CDR3: CASSFEEPGELFF
V: TRBV5-6; J: TRBJ2-1; D: TRBD2; size: .; CDR3: CASSLDAGGLNEQFF
V: TRBV7-3; J: TRBJ2-6; D: .; size: .; CDR3: CASSFRPAGANVLTF
V: TRBV9; J: TRBJ1-1; D: TRBD1; size: .; CDR3: CASSHRGRTGEAFF
V: TRBV18; J: TRBJ2-7; D: TRBD1; size: .; CDR3: CASSPGTGDYEQYF
V: TRBV6-1; J: TRBJ2-7; D: .; size: .; CDR3: CASSEVKTLTYEQYF
V: TRBV11-2; J: TRBJ1-1; D: .; size: .; CDR3: CASSLVQVYTEAFF
V: TRBV6-1; J: TRBJ2-3; D: TRBD2; size: .; CDR3: CASSEDLAGLGDTQYF
V: TRBV25-1; J: TRBJ2-1; D: TRBD2; size: .; CDR3: CASSSPGLENNEQFF
V: TRBV5-8; J: TRBJ1-1; D: .; size: .; CDR3: CASSLSANTEAFF
V: TRBV7-7; J: TRBJ2-1; D: TRBD2; size: .; CDR3: CASSPLSGPNNEQFF
V: TRBV28; J: TRBJ2-5; D: TRBD2; size: .; CDR3: CASTHGGEVETQYF
V: TRBV7-9; J: TRBJ1-3; D: .; size: .; CDR3: CASSGERVSGNTIYF
V: TRBV27; J: TRBJ2-7; D: .; size: .; CDR3: CASSLVGQGYGEQYF
V: TRBV27; J: TRBJ2-2; D: TRBD2; size: .; CDR3: CASSFGGGTGELFF
V: TRBV4-1; J: TRBJ2-4; D: .; size: .; CDR3: CASSQDPLDQTKNIQYF
V: TRBV29-1; J: TRBJ1-4; D: .; size: .; CDR3: CSVSGAFSTNEKLFF
V: TRBV19; J: TRBJ1-1; D: .; size: .; CDR3: CASSRTEAFF
V: TRBV28; J: TRBJ1-1; D: .; size: .; CDR3: CASSLWGVRNTEAFF
V: TRBV29-1; J: TRBJ1-2; D: .; size: .; CDR3: CSCYPPGGKSGYTF
V: TRBV7-6; J: TRBJ2-5; D: .; size: once; CDR3: CASSRYQETQYF
V: TRBV6-5; J: TRBJ1-3; D: .; size: .; CDR3: CASVNGGSGNTIYF
V: TRBV6-5; J: TRBJ1-6; D: .; size: .; CDR3: CASSYIPSGFDSPLHF
V: TRBV4-2; J: TRBJ2-5; D: TRBD2; size: .; CDR3: CASSQELLAGEQETQYF
V: TRBV27; J: TRBJ1-4; D: .; size: .; CDR3: CASSNGVEGLGEKLFF
V: TRBV5-1; J: TRBJ2-5; D: .; size: .; CDR3: CASRVLGTGAQYF
V: TRBV5-1; J: TRBJ1-6; D: TRBD1; size: .; CDR3: CASSSDRGPPLHF
V: TRBV28; J: TRBJ2-7; D: TRBD2; size: .; CDR3: CASLSGTSGGAYEQYF
V: TRBV5-4; J: TRBJ2-3; D: TRBD2; size: once; CDR3: CQLRTSGEDTQYF
V: TRBV4-3; J: TRBJ2-7; D: TRBD2; size: .; CDR3: CASSIGGGVSYEQYF
V: TRBV7-3; J: TRBJ2-6; D: .; size: .; CDR3: CASSLQGTGANVLTF
V: TRBV30; J: TRBJ2-5; D: TRBD1; size: .; CDR3: CANGQGTETQYF
V: TRBV5-6; J: TRBJ1-2; D: .; size: once; CDR3: CASSLSGSNYGYTF
V: TRBV7-8; J: TRBJ1-1; D: TRBD1; size: .; CDR3: CASSLDRTEAFF
V: TRBV6-6; J: TRBJ1-2; D: .; size: once; CDR3: CASLRGHDGYTF
V: TRBV4-1; J: TRBJ2-2; D: TRBD2; size: .; CDR3: CASSGGAGELFF
V: TRBV6-5; J: TRBJ2-2; D: .; size: once; CDR3: CASRTFLGAGELFF
V: TRBV25-1; J: TRBJ1-6; D: TRBD1; size: .; CDR3: CASSASQRDRRNSPLHF
V: TRBV11-3; J: TRBJ2-7; D: .; size: once; CDR3: CASSLDSTAAYEQYF
V: TRBV5-4; J: TRBJ2-5; D: .; size: .; CDR3: CASSLAVPQETQYF
V: TRBV4-3; J: TRBJ2-5; D: TRBD2; size: .; CDR3: CASSETSGGQTQYF
V: TRBV19; J: TRBJ1-2; D: .; size: .; CDR3: CASTPRDYGYTF
V: TRBV5-1; J: TRBJ1-4; D: .; size: .; CDR3: CASSFYGGREEKLFF